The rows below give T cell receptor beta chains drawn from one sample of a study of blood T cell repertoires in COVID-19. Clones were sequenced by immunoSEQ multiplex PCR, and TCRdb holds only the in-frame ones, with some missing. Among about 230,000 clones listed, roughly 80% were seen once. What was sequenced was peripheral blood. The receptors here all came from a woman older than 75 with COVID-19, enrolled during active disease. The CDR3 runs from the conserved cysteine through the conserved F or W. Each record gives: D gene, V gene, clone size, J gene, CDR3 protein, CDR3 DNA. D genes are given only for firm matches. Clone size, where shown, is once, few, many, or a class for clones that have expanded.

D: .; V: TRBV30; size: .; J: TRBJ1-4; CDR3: CAWSRGGGVDEKLFF; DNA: TGTGCCTGGAGCCGAGGGGGGGGCGTAGATGAAAAACTGTTTTTT
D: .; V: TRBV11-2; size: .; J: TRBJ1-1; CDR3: CASSLSPGLGNTEAFF; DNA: TGTGCCAGCAGCTTATCGCCAGGGCTAGGGAACACTGAAGCTTTCTTT
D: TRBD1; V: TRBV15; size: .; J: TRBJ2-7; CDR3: CATSRDPRGKASYEQYF; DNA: TGTGCCACCAGCAGAGACCCCAGGGGGAAGGCCTCCTACGAGCAGTACTTC
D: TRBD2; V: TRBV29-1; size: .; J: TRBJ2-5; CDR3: CSARVYGGDQETQYF; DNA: TGCAGCGCTCGAGTATACGGGGGGGACCAAGAGACCCAGTACTTC
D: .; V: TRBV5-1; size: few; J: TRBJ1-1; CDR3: CASSLAPSRAGNEAFF; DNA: TGCGCCAGCAGCTTGGCCCCCAGCCGAGCGGGTAATGAAGCTTTCTTT
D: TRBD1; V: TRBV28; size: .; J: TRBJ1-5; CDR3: CASSLGETGLNF; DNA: TGTGCCAGCAGTTTAGGGGAGACAGGGTTGAATTTT
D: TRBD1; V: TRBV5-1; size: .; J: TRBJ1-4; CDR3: CASGPDGTGGLKREKLFF; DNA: TGCGCCAGCGGCCCGGACGGGACAGGGGGCCTCAAGAGGGAAAAACTGTTTTTT
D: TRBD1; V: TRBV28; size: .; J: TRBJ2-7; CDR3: CASSPTLGTGIREQYF; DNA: TGTGCCAGCAGTCCAACTCTTGGGACAGGGATCAGGGAGCAGTACTTC
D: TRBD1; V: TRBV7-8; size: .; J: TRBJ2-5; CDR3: CASSLGQTKGETQYF; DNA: TGTGCCAGCAGCTTGGGACAGACTAAAGGAGAGACCCAGTACTTC
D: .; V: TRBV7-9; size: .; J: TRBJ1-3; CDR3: CASSADGRSGNTIYF; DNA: TGTGCCAGCAGCGCCGATGGGCGCTCTGGAAACACCATATATTTT
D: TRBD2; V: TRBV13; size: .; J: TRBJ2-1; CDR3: CASSLRAGGPSYNEQFF; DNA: TGTGCCAGCAGCTTAAGGGCGGGGGGGCCCTCCTACAATGAGCAGTTCTTC
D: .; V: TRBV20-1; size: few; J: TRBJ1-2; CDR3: CSASGSNYGYTF; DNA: TGCAGTGCTAGTGGTTCAAACTATGGCTACACCTTC
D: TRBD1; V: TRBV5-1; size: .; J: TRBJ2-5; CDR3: CASSYLTGVEETQYF; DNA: TGCGCCAGCAGCTACCTCACAGGGGTCGAGGAGACCCAGTACTTC
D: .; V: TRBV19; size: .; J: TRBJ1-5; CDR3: CASSIGAMGGRGQPQHF; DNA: TGTGCCAGTAGTATAGGAGCAATGGGGGGGCGAGGGCAGCCCCAGCATTTT
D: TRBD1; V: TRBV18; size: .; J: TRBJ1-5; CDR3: CASSPVPGGLPQHF; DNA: TGTGCCAGCTCACCAGTCCCAGGGGGTCTGCCCCAGCATTTT
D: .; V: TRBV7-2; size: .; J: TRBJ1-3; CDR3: CASSLGVAANSGNTIYF; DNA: TGTGCCAGCAGCTTAGGGGTGGCAGCGAACTCTGGAAACACCATATATTTT
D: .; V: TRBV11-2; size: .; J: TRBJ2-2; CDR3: CASSLSAGYTGELFF; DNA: TGTGCCAGCAGCTTATCGGCAGGGTACACCGGGGAGCTGTTTTTT
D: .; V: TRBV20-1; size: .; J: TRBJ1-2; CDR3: CSSRGANGYTF; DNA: TGCAGCTCCCGGGGGGCCAATGGCTACACCTTC
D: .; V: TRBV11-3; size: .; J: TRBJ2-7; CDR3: CASSSYDRPYEQYF; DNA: TGTGCCAGCAGCTCCTATGACAGGCCCTACGAGCAGTACTTC
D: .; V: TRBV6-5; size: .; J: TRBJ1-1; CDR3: CASRWTGDTEAFF; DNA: TGTGCCAGCAGATGGACGGGAGACACTGAAGCTTTCTTT
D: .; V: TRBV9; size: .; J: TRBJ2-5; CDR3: CASSVAGEETQYF; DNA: TGTGCCAGCAGCGTAGCGGGAGAGGAGACCCAGTACTTC
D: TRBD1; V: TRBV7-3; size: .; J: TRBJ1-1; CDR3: CASSLKGGSTEAFF; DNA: TGTGCCAGCAGCTTAAAAGGGGGCAGCACTGAAGCTTTCTTT
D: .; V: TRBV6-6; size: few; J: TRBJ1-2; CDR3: CASSPDSPVIYGYTF; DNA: TGTGCCAGCAGTCCAGACAGCCCGGTAATCTATGGCTACACCTTC
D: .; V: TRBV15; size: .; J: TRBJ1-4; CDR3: CATSRVPNGDEKLFF; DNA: TGTGCCACCAGCAGAGTTCCCAACGGAGATGAAAAACTGTTTTTT
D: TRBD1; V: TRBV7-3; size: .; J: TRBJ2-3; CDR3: CASSSRPGQGADTQYF; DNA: TGTGCCAGCAGCTCCAGACCGGGACAGGGGGCAGATACGCAGTATTTT
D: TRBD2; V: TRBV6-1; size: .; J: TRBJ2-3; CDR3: CASSERTGGSTDTQYF; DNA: TGTGCCAGCAGTGAAAGGACGGGGGGGAGCACAGATACGCAGTATTTT
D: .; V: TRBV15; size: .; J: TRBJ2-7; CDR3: CATSRDHYEQYF; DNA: TGTGCCACCAGCAGAGATCACTACGAGCAGTACTTC
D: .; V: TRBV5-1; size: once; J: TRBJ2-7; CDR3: CASSLGQGGGEQYF; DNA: TGCGCCAGCAGCTTGGGACAGGGAGGCGGCGAGCAGTACTTC
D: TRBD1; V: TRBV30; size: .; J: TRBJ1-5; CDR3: CAWGTGNQPQHF; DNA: TGTGCCTGGGGGACAGGGAATCAGCCCCAGCATTTT
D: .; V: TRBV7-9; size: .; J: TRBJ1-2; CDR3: CASSPSSQGSEGYTF; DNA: TGTGCCAGCAGCCCAAGCTCCCAGGGCTCCGAGGGCTACACCTTC
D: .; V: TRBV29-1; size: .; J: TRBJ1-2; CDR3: CSGRTDYGYTF; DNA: TGCAGCGGCCGGACAGACTATGGCTACACCTTC
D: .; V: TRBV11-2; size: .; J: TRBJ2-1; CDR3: CASSPLGRGSIHEQFF; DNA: TGTGCCAGCAGCCCGCTCGGAAGGGGCTCTATCCATGAGCAGTTCTTC
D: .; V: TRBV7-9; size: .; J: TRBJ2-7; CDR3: CASSLEPLSSYEQYF; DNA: TGTGCCAGCAGCTTAGAACCTCTAAGCTCCTACGAGCAGTACTTC
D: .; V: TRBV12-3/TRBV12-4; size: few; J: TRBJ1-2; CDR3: CASSPGENYGYTF; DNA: TGTGCCAGCAGTCCGGGGGAGAACTATGGCTACACCTTC
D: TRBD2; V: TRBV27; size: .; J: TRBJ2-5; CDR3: CASSLTGWGTSAKETQYF; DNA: TGTGCCAGCAGTTTAACGGGATGGGGGACTAGCGCCAAAGAGACCCAGTACTTC
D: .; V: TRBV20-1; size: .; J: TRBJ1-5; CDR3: CSASSLRGRQPQHF; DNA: TGCAGTGCTAGTTCCCTCAGGGGCCGTCAGCCCCAGCATTTT
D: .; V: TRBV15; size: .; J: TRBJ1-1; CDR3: CATSRDSVAEAFF; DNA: TGTGCCACCAGCAGAGACTCAGTGGCTGAAGCTTTCTTT
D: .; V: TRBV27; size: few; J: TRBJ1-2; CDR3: CASSLSGSYGYTF; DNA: TGTGCCAGCAGTTTATCGGGGAGCTATGGCTACACCTTC
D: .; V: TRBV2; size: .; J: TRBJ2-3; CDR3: CASSTGLGDTQYF; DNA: TGTGCCAGCAGTACAGGATTAGGGGATACGCAGTATTTT
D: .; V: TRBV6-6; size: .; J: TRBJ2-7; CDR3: CASSYGGAGEQYF; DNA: TGTGCCAGCAGTTACGGGGGGGCTGGGGAGCAGTACTTC
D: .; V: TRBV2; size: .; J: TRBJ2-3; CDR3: CASGGAGDTQYF; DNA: TGTGCCAGCGGCGGGGCGGGAGATACGCAGTATTTT
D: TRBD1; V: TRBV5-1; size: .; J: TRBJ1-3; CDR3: CASSRTQGAGNTIYF; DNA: TGCGCCAGCAGCCGGACGCAGGGGGCTGGAAACACCATATATTTT
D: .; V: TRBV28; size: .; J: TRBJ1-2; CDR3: CASSAGPYGYTF; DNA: TGTGCCAGCAGTGCAGGGCCCTATGGCTACACCTTC
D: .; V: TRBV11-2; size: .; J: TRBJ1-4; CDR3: CASSPQGLANEKLFF; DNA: TGTGCCAGCAGCCCCCAGGGATTAGCTAATGAAAAACTGTTTTTT
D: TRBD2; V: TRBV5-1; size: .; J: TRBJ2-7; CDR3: CASSWDLTGGEQYF; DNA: TGCGCCAGCAGCTGGGACCTAACCGGGGGGGAGCAGTACTTC